This record looks at one TCR beta chain sequence and its context. Its antigen is unknown. The method was immunoSEQ multiplex PCR; TCRdb's version includes in-frame clones alone and lacks a portion of them. The data contain about 160,000 clones, 85% to 95% of them singletons. This sample stems from a study of T cell responses to AZD1222 COVID-19 vaccine. Overall study findings and caveats: Clonal diversity was possibly underestimated; the donors were predominantly white British and more often female.

The germline V gene has CDR1 ENHRY and CDR2 SYGVKD. The CDR3 contains 16 residues. With V trimmed by 6 bases and J by 0 bases, 8 bases remained unmatched. The gene calls are TRBV10-3 and TRBJ1-5; 7 nucleotides match TRBD1. The starting material was peripheral blood, obtained on day 0 of AZD1222 vaccination. The TCR sequence derives from an adult in good health. This CDR3 reads CAISSRQGLSNQPQHF. The DNA for the CDR3 is TGTGCCATCAGCTCGAGACAGGGCCTTAGCAATCAGCCCCAGCATTTT.